These T cell receptor beta chains were read from a single sample in a study of T cells in Graves' hyperthyroidism and ophthalmopathy. TCRdb recomputed calls from the multiplex PCR reads with MiXCR, one row per CDR3 protein. The table shows about 380,000 distinct CDR3 sequences, with roughly 18% occurring only once. Sequencing input: blood. These receptors were collected from a man aged 18-30 years with Graves' ophthalmopathy. Both conserved end residues are part of each CDR3.

V	J	CDR3
TRBV4-1	TRBJ1-1	CASSSRDRGNEAFF
TRBV5-1	TRBJ2-1	CASSPQGQVSGEQFF
TRBV18	TRBJ2-7	CASSPLAGGEQYF
TRBV10-3	TRBJ2-3	CAISGLAGTLTDTQYF
TRBV7-9	TRBJ1-6	CASSFLFVDVGAANSPLHF
TRBV6-1	TRBJ2-5	CASSELSGGVETQYF
TRBV6-1	TRBJ2-3	CASSSLLLDGRPYTQYF
TRBV20-1	TRBJ1-5	CSAVEGTNQPQHF
TRBV20-1	TRBJ2-5	CSALIPLAGAPYQETQYF
TRBV2	TRBJ2-4	CASRENSGGADKNIQYF
TRBV12-3/TRBV12-4	TRBJ1-1	CASFPTGREMNTEAFF
TRBV4-1	TRBJ2-7	CASSQDWDRAREQYF
TRBV13	TRBJ1-6	CASSYGTETQVPLHF
TRBV20-1	TRBJ1-1	CSARGGGHSGTDHTEAFF
TRBV7-2	TRBJ1-2	CASSQQGALFGYTF
TRBV3-1	TRBJ2-5	CASSQNAGAGETQYF
TRBV3-1	TRBJ2-7	CASSQAASSYEQYF
TRBV5-5	TRBJ2-7	CASSPAPWGVGYEQYF